A single T cell receptor beta chain is shown here with its context. Its antigen is undetermined. Profiled with immunoSEQ multiplex PCR; TCRdb holds only in-frame clones, not every one. The sample has approximately 52,000 clones, roughly 89% seen once. Second doses at about 4 or about 12 weeks were pooled. The data are from a study of T cell responses to AZD1222 COVID-19 vaccine. CDR1 and CDR2 from the germline V gene are MNHNY and SVGAGI (reference sequence). V was pared by 10 bases and J by 3 bases, with 13 bases between. The CDR3 contains 12 residues. The study, taken as a whole, reports: Variant regions that are unmutated are reportedly the target of nearly half of spike-specific TCRs. Sampling captured repertoires only after the peak T cell response. Most donors were white British and more were female, and clonal diversity was possibly underestimated.

The source was peripheral blood, collected 28 days after the second AZD1222 dose. This chain uses TRBV6-6 with TRBJ2-7, with no clear D. The TCR sequence derives from an adult who received the AZD1222 COVID-19 vaccine. The CDR3 loop reads CATGPAGYEQYF. The CDR3 region has the DNA TGTGCCACAGGACCTGCAGGCTACGAGCAGTACTTC.